The 15 T cell receptor beta chains in this list originate from one sample, sequenced in a study of cytomegalovirus exposure and HLA in healthy donors. PCR was performed using 60 Vbeta and 13 Jbeta primers. The table came from immunoSEQ multiplex PCR; TCRdb's copy has only in-frame clones and leaves some out. The sample gives 120,000 to 150,000 clones, less than 85% of which show up once; 1.5% to 2% is in the top ten. The sequencing sample was made of PBMCs. All receptors come from a middle-aged man in good health and CMV-seronegative.

The V gene is TRBV29-1, the J gene TRBJ1-2, with 10 bases identical to TRBD1. In germline, CDR1 is SQVTM, CDR2 ANQGSEA. Germline trimming cut 1 base from V and 8 bases from J; bases unmatched to any gene: 7. The CDR3 contains 14 residues. In nucleotides, the CDR3 is TGCAGCGTTGAAGCCCGGGGACAGGGGAAAGGCTACACCTTC. It codes for CSVEARGQGKGYTF. The full variable domain, in which reference TRBV29-1 and TRBJ1-2 provide the parts outside the CDR3, is SAVISQKPSRDICQRGTSLTIQCQVDSQVTMMFWYRQQPGQSLTLIATANQGSEATYESGFVIDKFPISRPNLTFSTLTVSNMSPEDSSIYLCSVEARGQGKGYTFGSGTRLTVV.

V usage is TRBV28 and J usage is TRBJ1-2; no definite D call. Per germline, CDR1 MDHEN and CDR2 SYDVKM. The V end lost 1 base, the J end lost 0 bases, and 12 bases lay between the germline ends. This CDR3 contains 16 residues. CDR3 region: CASSLSRVPANYGYTF. CDR3 nucleotides: TGTGCCAGCAGTTTATCGAGGGTCCCCGCTAACTATGGCTACACCTTC.

J is TRBJ1-5 and V is TRBV6-4; 8 bases agree with TRBD1. V shed 7 bases, J shed 2 bases, and the junction held 10 bases outside the gene matches. The V gene's germline CDR1 is MRHNA and CDR2 SNTAGT. The CDR3 length is 16 residues. The CDR3 DNA follows: TGTGCCAGCAACACTCTCCGGGACAGGCGCAATCAGCCCCAGCATTTT. Residues: CASNTLRDRRNQPQHF.

The J gene is TRBJ2-5, the V gene TRBV29-1, with TRBD2 identical over 8 bases. Per the germline V gene, CDR1 is SQVTM and CDR2 is ANQGSEA. This CDR3 is 14 amino acids long. DNA of the CDR3: TGCATCATTCCCGGGGGGGGGAAACAAGAGACCCAGTACTTC. Residues: CIIPGGGKQETQYF.

The rearrangement joins TRBV28 to TRBJ2-3; 8 positions match TRBD1. Germline CDR1 and CDR2: MDHEN and SYDVKM. The junction had 11 bases not matched to a gene; V was cut back by 5 bases and J by 4 bases. The CDR3 runs to 16 residues. This chain's CDR3 is CASSLTGVLGADTQYF. As DNA, the CDR3 is TGTGCCAGCAGTCTGACAGGGGTCTTGGGTGCAGATACGCAGTATTTT.

The chain couples TRBV7-9 to TRBJ1-1; D ambiguous. The CDR3 contains 15 residues. The ends were cut back, 1 base at V and 0 bases at J, with 9 bases in the middle. Germline V lookup: CDR1 SEHNR, CDR2 FQNEAQ (reference sequence). CDR3 loop: CASSLVAAMNTEAFF. DNA for the CDR3: TGTGCCAGCAGCTTAGTGGCGGCCATGAACACTGAAGCTTTCTTT.

This clone occurred a few times. V and J are TRBV28 and TRBJ1-1, with 8 bases lining up with TRBD1. The V gene's germline CDR1 is MDHEN and CDR2 SYDVKM. The CDR3 is 14 amino acids. With 5 bases clipped from V and 5 bases from J, the junction kept 7 bases outside the gene matches. This chain's CDR3 is CASSPIRGRTEAFF. In DNA form, the CDR3 reads TGTGCCAGCAGTCCAATCAGGGGGCGAACTGAAGCTTTCTTT.

The rearrangement joins TRBV5-1 to TRBJ2-7; 8 nucleotides line up with TRBD1. The CDR3 spans 15 residues. J lost 5 bases, V lost 4 bases, and 11 bases had no gene match. Germline CDR1 is SGHRS and CDR2 is YFSETQ. Written as DNA, the CDR3 is TGCGCCAGCAGCCCCACAGGGGGTTCGCTGCACGAGCAGTACTTC. It encodes CASSPTGGSLHEQYF.

CDR3: CASSLEGLAGYNEQFF. DNA for the CDR3: TGTGCCAGCAGCTTAGAGGGACTAGCGGGTTACAATGAGCAGTTCTTC. The V gene is TRBV11-2, the J gene TRBJ2-1; 12 nucleotides match TRBD2. Germline values: CDR1 SGHAT, CDR2 FQNNGV. The CDR3 has 16 residues. V shed 0 bases, J shed 4 bases, and the junction held 1 base outside the gene matches.

This clone was seen only once. The rearrangement links TRBV9 to TRBJ2-1; TRBD2 agrees at 15 bases. This CDR3 has 18 amino acids. The germline V gene encodes CDR1 SGDLS and CDR2 YYNGEE. V lost 4 bases and J lost 6; bases outside the gene matches: 11. The CDR3 region has the DNA TGTGCCAGCAGCCCCTCCCCCCTGGGACTAGCGGGGGGCAATGAGCAGTTCTTC. Its protein is CASSPSPLGLAGGNEQFF.

This clone has a count of ten or more. The chain joins TRBV6-6 to TRBJ1-1; D perhaps matches TRBD1 (5 bases). This CDR3 spans 12 amino acids. Trimming stripped 10 bases from V and 7 bases from J, with 16 bases between. CDR1 is MNHNY and CDR2 is SVGAGI in the germline V gene (reference sequence). The CDR3 sequence is CATGSGSNEAFF. The CDR3 bases are TGTGCCACCGGGTCAGGGTCCAATGAAGCTTTCTTT.

This chain links TRBV27 with TRBJ2-1, with TRBD1 matching 9 bases. CDR1 is MNHEY, CDR2 SMNVEV, per germline (reference sequence). This CDR3 contains 14 residues. The junction had 5 bases not matched to a gene; V was cut back by 4 bases and J by 7 bases. CDR3 region: CASSSGTGMNEQFF. The CDR3 nucleotides are TGTGCCAGCAGTTCCGGGACAGGGATGAATGAGCAGTTCTTC.

The chain links TRBV6-5 to TRBJ1-1; 7 bases fit TRBD1. The CDR3 covers 15 residues. CDR1 is MNHEY, CDR2 SVGAGI, per germline. J was trimmed by 2 bases and V by 5 bases; bases with no gene match: 8. The CDR3 nucleotides are TGTGCCAGCAGTAACACCGGGACAGTTAACACTGAAGCTTTCTTT. Protein product: CASSNTGTVNTEAFF.

The chain carries TRBV7-2 and TRBJ2-7, with 10 bases matching TRBD2. The V gene end was trimmed by 5 bases and the J gene end by 1 base; junction bases not matched to a gene: 5. The germline gives CDR1 SGHTA, CDR2 FQGNSA. The CDR3 has 15 residues. CDR3 DNA sequence: TGTGCCAGCAGCCTGGGACTAGCGAGATCCTACGAGCAGTACTTC. Translated, it gives CASSLGLARSYEQYF.

The J gene is TRBJ2-2, the V gene TRBV9; D gene unclear. There are 15 residues in the CDR3. In germline, CDR1 is SGDLS, CDR2 YYNGEE. The V gene lost 4 bases and the J gene lost 5 bases, with 15 bases spanning the gap. CDR3 sequence (DNA): TGTGCCAGCAGCCCCCCCTTTCTTGAGACCGGGGAGCTGTTTTTT. Translated, it gives CASSPPFLETGELFF.